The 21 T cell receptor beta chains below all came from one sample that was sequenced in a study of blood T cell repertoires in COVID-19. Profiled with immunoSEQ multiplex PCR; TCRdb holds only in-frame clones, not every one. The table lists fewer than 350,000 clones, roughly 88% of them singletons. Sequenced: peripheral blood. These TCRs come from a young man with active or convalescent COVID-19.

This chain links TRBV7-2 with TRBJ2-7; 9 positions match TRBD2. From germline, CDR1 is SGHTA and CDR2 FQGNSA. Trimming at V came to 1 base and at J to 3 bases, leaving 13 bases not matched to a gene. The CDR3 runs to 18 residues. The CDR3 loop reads CASSLDLVRTSAYYEQYF. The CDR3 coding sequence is TGTGCCAGCAGCTTAGATCTGGTCCGGACTAGCGCCTACTACGAGCAGTACTTC. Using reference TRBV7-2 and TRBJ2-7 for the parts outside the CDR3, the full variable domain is GAGVSQSPSNKVTEKGKDVELRCDPISGHTALYWYRQSLGQGLEFLIYFQGNSAPDKSGLPSDRFSAERTGGSVSTLTIQRTQQEDSAVYLCASSLDLVRTSAYYEQYFGPGTRLTVT.

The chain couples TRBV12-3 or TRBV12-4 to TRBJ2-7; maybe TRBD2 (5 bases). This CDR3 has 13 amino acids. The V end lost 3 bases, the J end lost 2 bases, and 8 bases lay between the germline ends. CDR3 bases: TGTGCCAGCAGTTTGGGGAGACCCTACGAGCAGTACTTC. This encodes CASSLGRPYEQYF.

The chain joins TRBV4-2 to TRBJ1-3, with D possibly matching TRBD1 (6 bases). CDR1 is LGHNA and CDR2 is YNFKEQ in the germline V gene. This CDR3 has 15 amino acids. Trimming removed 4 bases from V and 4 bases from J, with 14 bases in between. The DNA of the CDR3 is TGTGCCAGCAGCCTGGCAGGGGCTCCAGGAAACACCATATATTTT. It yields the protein CASSLAGAPGNTIYF.

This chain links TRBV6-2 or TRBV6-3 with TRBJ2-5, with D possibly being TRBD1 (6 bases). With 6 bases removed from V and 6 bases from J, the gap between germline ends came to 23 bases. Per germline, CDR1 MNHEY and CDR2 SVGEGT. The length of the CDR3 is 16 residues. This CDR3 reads CASSSQGSGASKTQYF. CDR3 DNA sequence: TGTGCCAGCAGCTCCCAAGGGTCAGGGGCATCGAAGACCCAGTACTTC.

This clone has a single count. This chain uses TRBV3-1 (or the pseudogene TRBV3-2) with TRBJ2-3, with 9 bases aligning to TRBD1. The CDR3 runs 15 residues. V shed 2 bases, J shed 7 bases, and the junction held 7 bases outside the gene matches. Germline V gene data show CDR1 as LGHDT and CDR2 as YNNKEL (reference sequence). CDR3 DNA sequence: TGTGCCAGCAGCCAAAGAGGGACAGGGTACCATACGCAGTATTTT. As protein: CASSQRGTGYHTQYF.

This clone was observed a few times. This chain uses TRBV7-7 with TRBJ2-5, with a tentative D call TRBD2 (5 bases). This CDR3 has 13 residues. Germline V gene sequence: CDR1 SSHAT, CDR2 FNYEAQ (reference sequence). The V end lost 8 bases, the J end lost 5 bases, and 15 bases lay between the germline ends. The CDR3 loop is CASGRAPGETQYF. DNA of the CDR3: TGTGCCAGCGGCCGGGCCCCGGGGGAGACCCAGTACTTC.

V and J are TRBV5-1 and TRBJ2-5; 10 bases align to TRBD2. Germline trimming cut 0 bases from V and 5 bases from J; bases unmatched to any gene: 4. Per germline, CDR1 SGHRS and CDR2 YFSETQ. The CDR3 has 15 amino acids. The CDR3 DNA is TGCGCCAGCAGCTTGGCTAGCGGGGGTCCGGAGACCCAGTACTTC. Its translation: CASSLASGGPETQYF. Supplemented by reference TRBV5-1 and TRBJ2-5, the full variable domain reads KAGVTQTPRYLIKTRGQQVTLSCSPISGHRSVSWYQQTPGQGLQFLFEYFSETQRNKGNFPGRFSGRQFSNSRSEMNVSTLELGDSALYLCASSLASGGPETQYFGPGTRLLVL.

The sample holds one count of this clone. The CDR3 spells CASSPGGNTIYF. The CDR3 nucleotides are TGTGCCAGCAGCCCGGGTGGAAACACCATATATTTT. This rearrangement joins TRBV7-3 to TRBJ1-3; D not resolved. CDR3 length: 12 residues. The V and J ends lost 5 bases and 3 bases respectively, with 5 bases between them. Looked up from germline, CDR1 is SGHTA and CDR2 is FQGTGA.

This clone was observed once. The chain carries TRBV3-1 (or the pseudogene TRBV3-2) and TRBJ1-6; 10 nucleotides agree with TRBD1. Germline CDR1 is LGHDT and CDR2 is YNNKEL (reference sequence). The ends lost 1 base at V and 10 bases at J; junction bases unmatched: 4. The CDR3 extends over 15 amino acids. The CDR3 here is CASSQGTGGVSPLHF. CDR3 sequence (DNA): TGTGCCAGCAGCCAAGGGACAGGGGGTGTATCACCCCTCCACTTT.

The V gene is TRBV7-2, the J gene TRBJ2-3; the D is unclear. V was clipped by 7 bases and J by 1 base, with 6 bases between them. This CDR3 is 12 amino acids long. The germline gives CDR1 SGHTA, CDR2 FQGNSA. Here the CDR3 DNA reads TGTGCCAGCACCCCCGGCACAGATACGCAGTATTTT. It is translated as CASTPGTDTQYF.

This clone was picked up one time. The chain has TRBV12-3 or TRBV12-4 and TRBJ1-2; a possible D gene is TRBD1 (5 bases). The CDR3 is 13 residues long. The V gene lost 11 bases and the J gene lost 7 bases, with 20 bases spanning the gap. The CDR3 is CAGRRGGASGYTF. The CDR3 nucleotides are TGTGCCGGAAGGAGGGGAGGGGCGAGTGGCTACACCTTC.

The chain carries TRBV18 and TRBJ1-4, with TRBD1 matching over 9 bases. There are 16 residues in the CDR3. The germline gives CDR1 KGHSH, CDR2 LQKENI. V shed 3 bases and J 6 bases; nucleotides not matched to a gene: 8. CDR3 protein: CASSPAVGQGDEKLFF. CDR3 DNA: TGTGCCAGCTCACCGGCCGTGGGACAGGGAGATGAAAAACTGTTTTTT.

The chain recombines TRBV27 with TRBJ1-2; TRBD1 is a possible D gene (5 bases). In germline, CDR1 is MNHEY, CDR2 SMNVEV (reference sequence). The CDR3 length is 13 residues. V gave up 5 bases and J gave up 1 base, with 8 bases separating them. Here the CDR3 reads CASSGRDNYGYTF. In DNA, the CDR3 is TGTGCCAGCAGTGGCAGGGATAACTATGGCTACACCTTC.

CDR3 sequence reads: CASTSTPGSQPQHF. The DNA of the CDR3 is TGTGCCAGCACCTCTACACCGGGTAGTCAGCCCCAGCATTTT. The chain employs TRBV5-4 and TRBJ1-5; D is unresolved. In germline, CDR1 is SGHNT, CDR2 YYREEE (reference sequence). V lost 6 bases to trimming and J lost 6 bases, with 16 bases between them. The CDR3 spans 14 residues.

In DNA, the CDR3 is TGTGCCAGCAGTTACGGGACAACTTACGAGCAGTACTTC. Translated, it gives CASSYGTTYEQYF. The V call is TRBV6-2 or TRBV6-3, the J call TRBJ2-7; possible D gene TRBD1, 6 bases. The CDR3 runs 13 residues. The V and J ends lost 2 bases and 4 bases respectively, with 9 bases between them. Germline CDR1 reads MNHEY; CDR2 reads SVGEGT.

The CDR3 sequence is CASSSNPSGSSGNEQYF. The DNA of the CDR3 is TGCGCCAGCAGCTCTAACCCTAGCGGCTCTTCCGGGAACGAGCAGTACTTC. The chain uses TRBV5-1 and TRBJ2-7; 7 positions agree with TRBD2. This CDR3 contains 17 residues. Looked up from germline, CDR1 is SGHRS and CDR2 is YFSETQ. The trim removed 3 bases at V and 5 bases at J, leaving 17 bases unmatched.

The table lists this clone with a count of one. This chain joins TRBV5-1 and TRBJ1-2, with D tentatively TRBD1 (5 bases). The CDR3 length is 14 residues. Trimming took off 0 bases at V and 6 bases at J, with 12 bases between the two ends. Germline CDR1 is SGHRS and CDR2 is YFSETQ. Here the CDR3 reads CASSLDVRADGYTF. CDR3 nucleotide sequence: TGCGCCAGCAGCTTGGACGTCAGGGCGGATGGCTACACCTTC.

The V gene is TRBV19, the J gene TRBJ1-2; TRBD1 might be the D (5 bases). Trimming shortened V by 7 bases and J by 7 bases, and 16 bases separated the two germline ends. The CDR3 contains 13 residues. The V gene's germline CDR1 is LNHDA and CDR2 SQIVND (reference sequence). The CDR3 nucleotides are TGTGCCAGTAATATCCAGGGAGGGATTGGCTACACCTTC. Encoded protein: CASNIQGGIGYTF.

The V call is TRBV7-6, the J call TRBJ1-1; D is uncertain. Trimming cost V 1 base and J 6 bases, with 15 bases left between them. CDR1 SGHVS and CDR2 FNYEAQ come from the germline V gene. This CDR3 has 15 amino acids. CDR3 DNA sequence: TGTGCCAGCAGCTTAGGTTTTTCAGCGAGAGCTGAAGCTTTCTTT. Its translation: CASSLGFSARAEAFF. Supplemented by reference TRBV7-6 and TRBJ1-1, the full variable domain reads GAGVSQSPRYKVTKRGQDVALRCDPISGHVSLYWYRQALGQGPEFLTYFNYEAQQDKSGLPNDRFSAERPEGSISTLTIQRTEQRDSAMYRCASSLGFSARAEAFFGQGTRLTVV.

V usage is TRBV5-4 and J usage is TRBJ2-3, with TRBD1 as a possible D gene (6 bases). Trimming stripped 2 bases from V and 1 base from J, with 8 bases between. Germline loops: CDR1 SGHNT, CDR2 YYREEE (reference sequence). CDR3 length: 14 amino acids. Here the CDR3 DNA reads TGTGCCAGCAGCTTACAGGGAGGCACAGATACGCAGTATTTT. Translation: CASSLQGGTDTQYF.

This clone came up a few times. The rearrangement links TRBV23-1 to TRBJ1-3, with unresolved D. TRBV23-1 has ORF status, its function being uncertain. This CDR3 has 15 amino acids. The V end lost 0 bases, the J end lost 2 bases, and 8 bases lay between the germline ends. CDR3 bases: TGCGCCAGCAGTCAATCTGGGGAGGCTGGAAACACCATATATTTT. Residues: CASSQSGEAGNTIYF.